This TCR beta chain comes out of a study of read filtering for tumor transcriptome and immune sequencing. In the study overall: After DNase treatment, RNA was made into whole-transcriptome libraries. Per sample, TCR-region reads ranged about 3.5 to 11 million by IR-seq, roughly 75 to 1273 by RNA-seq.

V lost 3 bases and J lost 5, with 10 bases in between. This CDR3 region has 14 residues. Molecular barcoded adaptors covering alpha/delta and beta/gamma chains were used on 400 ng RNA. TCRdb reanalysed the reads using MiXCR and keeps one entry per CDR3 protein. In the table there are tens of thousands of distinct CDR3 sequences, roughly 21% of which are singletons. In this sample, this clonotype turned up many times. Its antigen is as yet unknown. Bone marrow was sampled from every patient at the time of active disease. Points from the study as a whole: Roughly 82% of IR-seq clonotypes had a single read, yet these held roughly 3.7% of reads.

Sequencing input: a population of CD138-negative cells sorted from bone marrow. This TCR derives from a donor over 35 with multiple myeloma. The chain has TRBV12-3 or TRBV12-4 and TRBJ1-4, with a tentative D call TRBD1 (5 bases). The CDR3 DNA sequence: TGTGCCAGCAGTTTGTCACAGGCGAATGAAAAACTGTTTTTT. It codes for CASSLSQANEKLFF.